This TCR beta chain was sequenced during a study of graft-versus-host responses after intestinal transplantation. In regard to this clone: The antigen remains unidentified.

Germline V gives CDR1 LGHNT, CDR2 FRNRAP. Between the trimmed V and J ends, which lost 7 bases and 5 bases, there was a span of 13 bases. This CDR3 spans 13 amino acids. Data came from immunoSEQ multiplex PCR; TCRdb stores just in-frame clones and leaves some out. The repertoire holds 90,000 to 150,000 clones, around 93% seen once, with around 0.12% in the top ten. This sequence joins TRBV12-5 and TRBJ2-3; D is ambiguous. The TCR comes from a human donor who received an intestinal transplant. The specimen comprised unstimulated CD4+ T cells sorted from spleen or lymph node cells, sampled before intestinal transplant. This CDR3 reads CASAPSWGDTQYF. In nucleotides, the CDR3 is TGTGCTAGTGCCCCCAGCTGGGGAGATACGCAGTATTTT.